The clone carrying this T cell receptor beta chain was seen at least ten times. Its antigen is unknown. This sample is part of a study of T cells after yellow fever vaccination. As for the study in general: Libraries from low-cell-number fractions were prepared with the SMART-Seq v4 Ultra Low Input RNA kit.

General study findings and limits: Most primary-vaccination clones reappeared after the booster (about 96% CD4, 75% to 90% CD8).

CDR1 and CDR2 from the germline V gene are SQVTM and ANQGSEA. The CDR3 extends over 11 amino acids. V was trimmed by 6 bases and J by 8 bases, leaving 11 bases between them. Production of TCR cDNA was by 5'RACE template switching, which also added a universal primer site and UMIs. TCRdb re-analysed the 5' RACE reads in MiXCR, keeping a single row per CDR3 protein. The data hold about 240,000 distinct CDR3 sequences, with 6.9% observed a single time. The receptor was isolated from a man aged 30 to 39 who received the YFV17D yellow fever vaccine. Here the sequenced sample was CD4+ T cells sorted from PBMCs, taken 15 days after the yellow fever booster vaccination. This chain links TRBV29-1 with TRBJ2-1, with D perhaps matching TRBD1 or TRBD2 (5 bases each). The CDR3 protein is CSVSRDDEQFF. CDR3 sequence (DNA): TGCAGCGTGAGCAGGGACGATGAGCAGTTCTTC.